The 2 T cell receptor beta chains below were found in one sample sequenced in a study of shared clonotypes between healthy human individuals. Data came from immunoSEQ multiplex PCR; TCRdb stores just in-frame clones and leaves some out. The repertoire has approximately 2.5 million clones, approximately 94% of them found once; the top ten carry about 0.13%. Sequencing was carried out using naive CD4+ T cells sorted from blood. Subset specified: CD45RA+ positively selected. These receptors were obtained from a man aged 18-30 years in good health.

The rearrangement joins TRBV6-5 to TRBJ2-7, with 13 bases lining up with TRBD2. Germline-derived CDR1 and CDR2 are MNHEY and SVGAGI. With 6 bases clipped from V and 2 bases from J, the junction kept 4 bases outside the gene matches. The CDR3 has 15 amino acids. In nucleotides, the CDR3 is TGTGCCAGCAGCCACGGACTAGCGGGAGCCTACGAGCAGTACTTC. Residues: CASSHGLAGAYEQYF.

The gene calls are TRBV7-3 and TRBJ2-3, with D maybe TRBD1 (6 bases). The V and J ends lost 2 bases and 4 bases respectively, with 13 bases between them. There are 15 residues in the CDR3. Germline CDR1 is SGHTA and CDR2 is FQGTGA. This CDR3 reads CASSLQGNEADTQYF. As DNA, the CDR3 is TGTGCCAGCAGCTTACAGGGGAATGAGGCAGATACGCAGTATTTT.